What follows are 11 T cell receptor beta chains derived from one specimen sequenced in a study of Ad26.COV2.S vaccination and SARS-CoV-2 variants. The protocol was immunoSEQ multiplex PCR, while the TCRdb copy is restricted to in-frame clones and leaves out a portion. Of about 320,000 clones in the sample, roughly 86% were seen once. Treatment: some 19 received Ad26.COV2.S at low or high dose, single or two shots; roughly five received placebo; per-sample allocation not given. Specimen acquisition occurred on day 63 following the initial vaccine or placebo injection. Sample: peripheral blood, taken in a trial of Ad26.COV2.S vaccine versus placebo. The receptor source for this set is a person aged 18-60 years who received the Ad26.COV2.S COVID-19 vaccine or a placebo.

The chain is built from TRBV11-2 and TRBJ1-6; the D gene is possibly TRBD1 (6 bases). CDR3 size: 15 residues. V was cut by 5 bases and J by 8 bases, with 16 bases left in between. Germline CDR1 and CDR2: SGHAT and FQNNGV. Here the CDR3 DNA reads TGTGCCAGCAGCGAACAGGGATCGGCGGATTCACCCCTCCACTTT. Protein sequence: CASSEQGSADSPLHF.

J is TRBJ1-2 and V is TRBV5-1, with D tentatively TRBD1 (5 bases). This CDR3 has 15 amino acids. With 0 bases removed from V and 6 bases from J, the gap between germline ends came to 15 bases. In germline, CDR1 is SGHRS, CDR2 YFSETQ. CDR3 DNA sequence: TGCGCCAGCAGCTTGGCGGTGTATCCGGGGGATGGCTACACCTTC. Its protein is CASSLAVYPGDGYTF.

V usage is TRBV6-5 and J usage is TRBJ2-4; TRBD1 aligns across 11 bases. Trimming at V came to 6 bases and at J to 8 bases, leaving 9 bases not matched to a gene. The CDR3 spans 15 residues. Per the germline V gene, CDR1 is MNHEY and CDR2 is SVGAGI. The CDR3 coding sequence is TGTGCCAGCAGGGGGGACAGGGGGTCTATTTACATTCAGTACTTC. It codes for CASRGDRGSIYIQYF.

This chain links TRBV12-5 with TRBJ1-6; 10 bases are shared with TRBD1. V trimming: 8 bases; J trimming: 5 bases; junction bases outside the gene matches: 9. The CDR3 consists of 16 residues. The germline V gene has CDR1 LGHNT and CDR2 FRNRAP. The CDR3 coding sequence is TGTGCTAGTCGGACAGGGGGTAGGCTTGATAATTCACCCCTCCACTTT. It is translated as CASRTGGRLDNSPLHF.

Written as DNA, the CDR3 is TGTGCCAGCTCACCTGGACCTATTGCTAACTATGGCTACACCTTC. Its protein is CASSPGPIANYGYTF. This chain uses TRBV18 with TRBJ1-2; D unclear. Per the germline V gene, CDR1 is KGHSH and CDR2 is LQKENI. Trimming cost V 3 bases and J 0 bases, with 11 bases left between them. The CDR3 is 15 amino acids.

This clone was recorded a few times. Other DNA sequences in the sample encode the same CDR3. This chain links TRBV6-1 with TRBJ1-1; D uncertain. V shed 2 bases and J shed 0 bases, with 10 bases lying between them. The CDR3 sequence is 15 residues long. Germline CDR1 MNHNS, CDR2 SASEGT. CDR3 sequence (DNA): TGTGCCAGCAGTGAACAGAGAGGGATGAACACTGAAGCTTTCTTT. Amino acid sequence: CASSEQRGMNTEAFF.

This sequence joins TRBV5-4 and TRBJ2-7, with TRBD1 matching over 8 bases. V shed 0 bases, J shed 3 bases, and the junction held 11 bases outside the gene matches. The CDR3 has 17 residues. Germline values: CDR1 SGHNT, CDR2 YYREEE (reference sequence). The CDR3 reads CASSLEGTGKTNYEQYF. In DNA, the CDR3 is TGTGCCAGCAGCTTGGAAGGGACAGGCAAAACAAACTACGAGCAGTACTTC. Full variable domain (remainder filled in from reference TRBV5-4 and TRBJ2-7): ETGVTQSPTHLIKTRGQQVTLRCSSQSGHNTVSWYQQALGQGPQFIFQYYREEENGRGNFPPRFSGLQFPNYSSELNVNALELDDSALYLCASSLEGTGKTNYEQYFGPGTRLTVT.

The chain recombines TRBV13 with TRBJ1-6; D is unclear. Germline V gene data show CDR1 as PRHDT and CDR2 as FYEKMQ (reference sequence). The CDR3 sequence is 16 residues long. Trimming took 6 bases from V and 8 from J, leaving 20 bases between them. CDR3 nucleotide sequence: TGTGCCAGCAGTTCTGGACTCTCCTCTTCGTATTCACCCCTCCACTTT. Translated, it gives CASSSGLSSSYSPLHF.

The genes are TRBV7-2 and TRBJ1-1; TRBD1 agrees at 8 bases. The germline V gene encodes CDR1 SGHTA and CDR2 FQGNSA. Trimming removed 0 bases from V and 4 bases from J; junction bases left unmatched: 1. CDR3 length equals 14 residues. CDR3 amino acids: CASSLAGQATEAFF. The CDR3 DNA is TGTGCCAGCAGCTTAGCGGGACAGGCCACTGAAGCTTTCTTT.

The J gene is TRBJ2-1, the V gene TRBV6-5; unclear D gene. Germline lookup yields CDR1 MNHEY and CDR2 SVGAGI. CDR3 size: 12 residues. V was trimmed by 7 bases and J by 6 bases, leaving 10 bases between them. The CDR3 spells CASIGSGNEQFF. CDR3 nucleotide sequence: TGTGCCAGCATAGGGTCAGGCAATGAGCAGTTCTTC.

The chain joins TRBV14 to TRBJ1-1, with D tentatively TRBD1 (5 bases). Looked up from germline, CDR1 is SGHDN and CDR2 is FVKESK. This CDR3 has 13 amino acids. Trimming removed 2 bases from V and 5 bases from J, with 9 bases in between. The CDR3 coding sequence is TGTGCCAGCAGCCAATTACGGGGGACTGAAGCTTTCTTT. Translating it yields CASSQLRGTEAFF.